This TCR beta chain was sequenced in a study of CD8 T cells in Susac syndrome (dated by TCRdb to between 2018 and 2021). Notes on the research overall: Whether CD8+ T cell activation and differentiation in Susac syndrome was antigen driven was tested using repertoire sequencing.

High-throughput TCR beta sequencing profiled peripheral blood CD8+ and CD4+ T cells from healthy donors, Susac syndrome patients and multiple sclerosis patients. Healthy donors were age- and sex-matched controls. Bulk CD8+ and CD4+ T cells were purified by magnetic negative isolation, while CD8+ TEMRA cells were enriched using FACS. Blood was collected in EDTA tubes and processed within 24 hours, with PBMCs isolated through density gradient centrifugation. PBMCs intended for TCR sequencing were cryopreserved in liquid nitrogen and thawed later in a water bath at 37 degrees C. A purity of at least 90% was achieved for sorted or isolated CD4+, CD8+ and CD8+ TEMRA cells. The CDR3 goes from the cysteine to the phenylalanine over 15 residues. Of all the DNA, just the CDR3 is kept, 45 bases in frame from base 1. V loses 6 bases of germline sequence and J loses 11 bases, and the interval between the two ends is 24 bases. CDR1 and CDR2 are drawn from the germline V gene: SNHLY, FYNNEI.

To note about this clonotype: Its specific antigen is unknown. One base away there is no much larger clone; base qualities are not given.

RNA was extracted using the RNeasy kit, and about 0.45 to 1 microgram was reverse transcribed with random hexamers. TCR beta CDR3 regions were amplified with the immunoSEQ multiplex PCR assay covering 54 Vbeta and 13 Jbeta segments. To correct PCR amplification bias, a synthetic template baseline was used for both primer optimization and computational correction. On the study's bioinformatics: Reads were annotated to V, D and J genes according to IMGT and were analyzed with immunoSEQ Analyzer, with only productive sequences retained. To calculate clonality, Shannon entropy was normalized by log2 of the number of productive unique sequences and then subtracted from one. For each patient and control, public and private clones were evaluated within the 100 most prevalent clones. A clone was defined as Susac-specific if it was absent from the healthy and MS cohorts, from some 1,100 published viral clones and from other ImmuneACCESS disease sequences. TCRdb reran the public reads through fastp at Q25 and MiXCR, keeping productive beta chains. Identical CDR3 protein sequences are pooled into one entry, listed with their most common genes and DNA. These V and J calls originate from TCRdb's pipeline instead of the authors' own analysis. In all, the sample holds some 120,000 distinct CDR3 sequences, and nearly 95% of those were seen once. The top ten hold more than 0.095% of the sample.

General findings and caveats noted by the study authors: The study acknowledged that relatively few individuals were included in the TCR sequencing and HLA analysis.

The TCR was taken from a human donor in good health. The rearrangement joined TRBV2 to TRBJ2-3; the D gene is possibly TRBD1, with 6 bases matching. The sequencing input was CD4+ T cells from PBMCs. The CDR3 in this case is CASSYRTQGQQLQYF. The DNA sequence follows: TGTGCCAGCAGCTATAGAACCCAGGGGCAACAGTTGCAGTATTTT.